The 3 T cell receptor beta chains below were found in one sample sequenced in a study of beta chain features in type 1 diabetes. Expressed TCRB transcripts were sequenced after all isolated RNA was converted to cDNA. Here immunoSEQ multiplex PCR was the method, and the copy in TCRdb shows in-frame clones only, minus some. The sample lists 350,000 to 450,000 clones; approximately 15% were seen once. The sequenced sample was naive CD4+ T cells from blood. These receptors originate from a man aged 30-40 years in good health.

The chain recombines TRBV9 with TRBJ2-7, with D tentatively TRBD2 (6 bases). The V gene lost 0 bases and the J gene lost 2 bases, with 12 bases spanning the gap. Germline CDR1 is SGDLS and CDR2 is YYNGEE. The CDR3 is made up of 15 amino acids. The CDR3 DNA reads TGTGCCAGCAGCGTAGAAGGGCGGGGAACCTACGAGCAGTACTTC. Encoded protein: CASSVEGRGTYEQYF.

The chain is built from TRBV7-6 and TRBJ2-1, with D perhaps matching TRBD1 or TRBD2 (5 bases each). This CDR3 is 15 amino acids long. V was shortened by 1 base and J by 7 bases, with 14 bases between the two germline ends. In germline, CDR1 is SGHVS, CDR2 FNYEAQ. This CDR3 reads CASSLEGTSQNEQFF. The CDR3 nucleotides are TGTGCCAGCAGCTTAGAAGGGACGTCACAAAATGAGCAGTTCTTC.

V usage is TRBV7-9 and J usage is TRBJ2-3; no definite D call. Trimming cost V 8 bases and J 4 bases, with 7 bases left between them. The CDR3 spans 11 residues. Germline loops: CDR1 SEHNR, CDR2 FQNEAQ (reference sequence). CDR3 sequence: CASFSADTQYF. The CDR3 coding sequence is TGTGCCAGCTTTAGTGCAGATACGCAGTATTTT.